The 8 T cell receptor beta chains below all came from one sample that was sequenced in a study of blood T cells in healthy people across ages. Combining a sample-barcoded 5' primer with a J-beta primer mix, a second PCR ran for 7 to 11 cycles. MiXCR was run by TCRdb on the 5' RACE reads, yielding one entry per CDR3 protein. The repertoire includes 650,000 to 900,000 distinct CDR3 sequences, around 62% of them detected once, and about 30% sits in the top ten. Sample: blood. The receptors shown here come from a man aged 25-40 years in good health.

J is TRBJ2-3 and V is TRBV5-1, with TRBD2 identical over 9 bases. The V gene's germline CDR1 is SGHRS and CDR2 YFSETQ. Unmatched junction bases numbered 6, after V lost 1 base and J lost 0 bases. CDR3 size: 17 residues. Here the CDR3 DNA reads TGCGCCAGCAGCTTGACCGGGACTAGCACAAGCACAGATACGCAGTATTTT. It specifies CASSLTGTSTSTDTQYF.

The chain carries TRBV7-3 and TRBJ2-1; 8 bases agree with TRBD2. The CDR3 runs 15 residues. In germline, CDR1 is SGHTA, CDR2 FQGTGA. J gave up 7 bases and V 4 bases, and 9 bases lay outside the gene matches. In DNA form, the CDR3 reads TGTGCCAGCAGCTCTATCCCGGGGGGGCAAAATGAGCAGTTCTTC. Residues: CASSSIPGGQNEQFF.

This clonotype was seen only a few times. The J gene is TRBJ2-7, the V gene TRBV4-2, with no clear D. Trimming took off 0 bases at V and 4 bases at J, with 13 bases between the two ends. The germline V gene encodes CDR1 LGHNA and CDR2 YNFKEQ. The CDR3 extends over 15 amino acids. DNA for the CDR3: TGTGCCAGCAGCCAAGAAGGCGGCGGATCTTACGAGCAGTACTTC. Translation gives CASSQEGGGSYEQYF.

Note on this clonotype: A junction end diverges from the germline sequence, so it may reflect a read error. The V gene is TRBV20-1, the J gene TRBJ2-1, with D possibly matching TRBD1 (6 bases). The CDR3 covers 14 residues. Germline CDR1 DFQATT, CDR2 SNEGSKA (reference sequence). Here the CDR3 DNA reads TGCAGTGCTAGAAGAGGGGGACCTTACAGTGAGCAGTTCTTC. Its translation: CSARRGGPYSEQFF.

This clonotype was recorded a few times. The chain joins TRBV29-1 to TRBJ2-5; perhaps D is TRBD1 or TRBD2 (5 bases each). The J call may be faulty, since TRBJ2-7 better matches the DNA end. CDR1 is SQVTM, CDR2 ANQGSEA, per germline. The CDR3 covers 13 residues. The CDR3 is CSVGDGNAYEQYF. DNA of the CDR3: TGCAGCGTCGGGGACGGGAATGCCTACGAGCAGTACTTC.

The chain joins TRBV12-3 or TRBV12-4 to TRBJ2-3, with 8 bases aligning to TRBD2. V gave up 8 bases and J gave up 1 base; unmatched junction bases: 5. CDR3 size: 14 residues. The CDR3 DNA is TGTGCCAGCCACCGGGGGGGTGGCACAGATACGCAGTATTTT. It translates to CASHRGGGTDTQYF.

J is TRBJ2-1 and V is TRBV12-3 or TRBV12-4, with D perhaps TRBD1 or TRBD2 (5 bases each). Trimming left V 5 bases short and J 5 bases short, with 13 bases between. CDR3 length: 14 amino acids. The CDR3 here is CASSPWDGHNEQFF. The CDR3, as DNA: TGTGCCAGCAGTCCCTGGGACGGTCACAATGAGCAGTTCTTC.

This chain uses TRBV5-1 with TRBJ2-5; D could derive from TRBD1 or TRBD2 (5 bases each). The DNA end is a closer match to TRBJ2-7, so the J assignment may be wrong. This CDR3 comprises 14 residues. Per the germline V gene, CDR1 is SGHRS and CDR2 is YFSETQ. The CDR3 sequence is CASSPRELDYEQYF. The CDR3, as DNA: TGCGCCAGCAGCCCCAGGGAGTTGGACTACGAGCAGTACTTC.